Listed below are T cell receptor beta chains from one sample, sequenced in a study of identical twins. MiXCR, run by TCRdb on the 5' RACE reads, gives a single entry per CDR3 protein. The table shows some 97,000 distinct CDR3 sequences, with about 6% occurring only once. The sample comprised memory T cells sorted from blood. The origin of the receptors is a woman in her 50s in good health. The CDR3 runs from the conserved cysteine through the conserved F or W. Size tells how often a clone was seen (once, few, many) or the class of an expanded clone, and some rows leave it out.

CASSYGDSYEQYF | TRBV6-6 | few | TRBJ2-7
CSARSKMTSGRNTQYF | TRBV20-1 | few | TRBJ2-3
CASGRFLDNEQFF | TRBV12-3/TRBV12-4 | many | TRBJ2-1
CASSLVGDTIYF | TRBV7-9 | many | TRBJ1-3
CSVQDRGVSTDTQYF | TRBV29-1 | few | TRBJ2-3
CAISGETGRADTQYF | TRBV10-3 | many | TRBJ2-3
CASRRQGAGQPQHF | TRBV4-1 | many | TRBJ1-5
CASSQAVGAGSPLHF | TRBV4-1 | many | TRBJ1-6
CSASREPNEKLFF | TRBV20-1 | . | TRBJ1-4
CASRNGLAGASYEQYF | TRBV6-6 | many | TRBJ2-7
CASSPGTGGFGANVLTF | TRBV3-1 | many | TRBJ2-6
CASSLAVRETQYF | TRBV7-2 | many | TRBJ2-5
CAISRQGYTEAFF | TRBV10-3 | many | TRBJ1-1
CASSPGLAGNNEQFF | TRBV7-2 | many | TRBJ2-1
CASSYRARGAGANVLTF | TRBV6-5 | . | TRBJ2-6
CSASDRGRRAKNIQYF | TRBV20-1 | . | TRBJ2-4
CASGDKTQYF | TRBV7-8 | many | TRBJ2-5
CASSLMTSGSGETQYF | TRBV5-1 | many | TRBJ2-5